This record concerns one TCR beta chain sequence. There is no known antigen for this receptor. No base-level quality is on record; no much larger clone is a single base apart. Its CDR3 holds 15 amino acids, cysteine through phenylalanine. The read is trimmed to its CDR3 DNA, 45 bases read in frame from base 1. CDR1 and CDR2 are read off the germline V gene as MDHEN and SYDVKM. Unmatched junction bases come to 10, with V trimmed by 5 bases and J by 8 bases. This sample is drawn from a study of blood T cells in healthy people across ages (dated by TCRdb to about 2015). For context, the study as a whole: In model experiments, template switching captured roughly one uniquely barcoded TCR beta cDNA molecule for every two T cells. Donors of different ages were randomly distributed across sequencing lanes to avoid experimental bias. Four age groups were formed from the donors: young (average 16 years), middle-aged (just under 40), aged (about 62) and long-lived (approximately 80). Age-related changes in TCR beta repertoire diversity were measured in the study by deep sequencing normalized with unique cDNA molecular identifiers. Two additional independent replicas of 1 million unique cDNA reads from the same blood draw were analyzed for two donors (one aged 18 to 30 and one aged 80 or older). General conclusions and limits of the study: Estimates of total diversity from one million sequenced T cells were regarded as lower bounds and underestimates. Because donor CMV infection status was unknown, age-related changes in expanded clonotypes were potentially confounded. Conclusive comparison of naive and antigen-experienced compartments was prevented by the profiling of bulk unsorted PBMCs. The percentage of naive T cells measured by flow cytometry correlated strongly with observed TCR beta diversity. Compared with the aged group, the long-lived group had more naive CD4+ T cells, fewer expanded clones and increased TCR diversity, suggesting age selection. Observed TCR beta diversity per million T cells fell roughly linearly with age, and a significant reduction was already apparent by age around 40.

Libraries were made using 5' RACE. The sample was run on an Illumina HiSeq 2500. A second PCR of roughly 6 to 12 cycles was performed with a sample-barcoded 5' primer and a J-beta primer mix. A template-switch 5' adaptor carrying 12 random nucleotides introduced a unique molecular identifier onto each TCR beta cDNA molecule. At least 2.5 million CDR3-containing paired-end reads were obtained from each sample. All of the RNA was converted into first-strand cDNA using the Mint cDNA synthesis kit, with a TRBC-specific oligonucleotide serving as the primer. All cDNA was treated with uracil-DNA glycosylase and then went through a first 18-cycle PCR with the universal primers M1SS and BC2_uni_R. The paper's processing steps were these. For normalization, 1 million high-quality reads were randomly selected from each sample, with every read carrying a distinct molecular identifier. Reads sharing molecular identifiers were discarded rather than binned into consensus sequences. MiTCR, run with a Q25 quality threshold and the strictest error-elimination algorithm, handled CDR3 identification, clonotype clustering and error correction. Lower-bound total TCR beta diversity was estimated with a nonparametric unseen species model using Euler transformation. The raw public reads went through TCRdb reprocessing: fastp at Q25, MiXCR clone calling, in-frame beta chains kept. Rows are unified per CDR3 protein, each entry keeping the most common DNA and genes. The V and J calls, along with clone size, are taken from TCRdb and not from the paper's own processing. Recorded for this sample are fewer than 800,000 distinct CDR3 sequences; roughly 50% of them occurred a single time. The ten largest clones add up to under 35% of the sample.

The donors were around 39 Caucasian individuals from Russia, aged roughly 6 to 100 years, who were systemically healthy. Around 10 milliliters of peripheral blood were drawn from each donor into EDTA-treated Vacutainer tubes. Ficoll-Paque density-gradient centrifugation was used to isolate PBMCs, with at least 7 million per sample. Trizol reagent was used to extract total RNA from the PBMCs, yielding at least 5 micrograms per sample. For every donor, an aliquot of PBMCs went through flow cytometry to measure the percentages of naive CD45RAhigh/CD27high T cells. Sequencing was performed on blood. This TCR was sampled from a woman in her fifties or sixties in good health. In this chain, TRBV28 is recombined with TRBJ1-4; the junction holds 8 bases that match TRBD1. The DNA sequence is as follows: TGTGCCAGCAGTAGTACAGGGGGTGGTATAGAAAAACTGTTTTTT. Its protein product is CASSSTGGGIEKLFF. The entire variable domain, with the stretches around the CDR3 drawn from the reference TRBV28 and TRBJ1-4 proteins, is DVKVTQSSRYLVKRTGEKVFLECVQDMDHENMFWYRQDPGLGLRLIYFSYDVKMKEKGDIPEGYSVSREKKERFSLILESASTNQTSMYLCASSSTGGGIEKLFFGSGTQLSVL.